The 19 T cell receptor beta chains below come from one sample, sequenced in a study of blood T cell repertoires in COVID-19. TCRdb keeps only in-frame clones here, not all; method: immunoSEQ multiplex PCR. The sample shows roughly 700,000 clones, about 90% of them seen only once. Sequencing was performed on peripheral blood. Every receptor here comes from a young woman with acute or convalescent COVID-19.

The CDR3 DNA reads TGTGCCAGCAGCCAAGGGGCAGGAGGAGCTTTCTTT. Translation: CASSQGAGGAFF. This chain joins TRBV14 and TRBJ1-1; D is ambiguous. The CDR3 runs 12 residues. Trimming removed 1 base at V and 10 bases at J, with 10 bases between. Germline V lookup: CDR1 SGHDN, CDR2 FVKESK.

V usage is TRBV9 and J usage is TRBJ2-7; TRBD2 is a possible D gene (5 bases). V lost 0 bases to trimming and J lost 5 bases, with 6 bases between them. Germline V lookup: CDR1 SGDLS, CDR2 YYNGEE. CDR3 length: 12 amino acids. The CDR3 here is CASSVGGNEQYF. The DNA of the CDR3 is TGTGCCAGCAGCGTAGGAGGGAACGAGCAGTACTTC.

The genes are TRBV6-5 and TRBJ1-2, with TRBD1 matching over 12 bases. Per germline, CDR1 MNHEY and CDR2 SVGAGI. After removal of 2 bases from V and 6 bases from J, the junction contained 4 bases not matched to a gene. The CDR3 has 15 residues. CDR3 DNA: TGTGCCAGCAGTTACCTGGGACAGGGGGCCCATGGCTACACCTTC. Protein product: CASSYLGQGAHGYTF.

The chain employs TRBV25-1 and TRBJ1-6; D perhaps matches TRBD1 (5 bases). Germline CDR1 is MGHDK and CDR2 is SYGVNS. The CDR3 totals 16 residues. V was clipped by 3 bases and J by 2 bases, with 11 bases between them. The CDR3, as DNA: TGTGCCAGCAGTGACAGGGCTCCTGCCTATAATTCACCCCTCCACTTT. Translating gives CASSDRAPAYNSPLHF.

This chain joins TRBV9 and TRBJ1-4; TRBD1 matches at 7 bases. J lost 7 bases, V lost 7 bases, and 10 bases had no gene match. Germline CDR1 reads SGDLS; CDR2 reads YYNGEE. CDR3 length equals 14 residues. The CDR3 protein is CASGKQGRGEKLFF. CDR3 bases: TGTGCCAGCGGGAAACAGGGGAGAGGTGAAAAACTGTTTTTT.

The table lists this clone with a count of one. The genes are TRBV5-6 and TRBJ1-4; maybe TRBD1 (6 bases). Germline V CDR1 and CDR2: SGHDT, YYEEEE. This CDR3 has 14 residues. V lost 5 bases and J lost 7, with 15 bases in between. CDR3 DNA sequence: TGTGCCAGCAGACCCACAGGGCTCGGTGAAAAACTGTTTTTT. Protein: CASRPTGLGEKLFF. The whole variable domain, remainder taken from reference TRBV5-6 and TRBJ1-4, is DAGVTQSPTHLIKTRGQQVTLRCSPKSGHDTVSWYQQALGQGPQFIFQYYEEEERQRGNFPDRFSGHQFPNYSSELNVNALLLGDSALYLCASRPTGLGEKLFFGSGTQLSVL.

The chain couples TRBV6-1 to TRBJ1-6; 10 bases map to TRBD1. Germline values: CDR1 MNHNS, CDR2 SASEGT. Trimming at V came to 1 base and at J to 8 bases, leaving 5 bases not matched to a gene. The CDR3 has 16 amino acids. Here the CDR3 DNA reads TGTGCCAGCAGTGAAGTCCCCGGGACAGGGGATTCACCCCTCCACTTT. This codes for CASSEVPGTGDSPLHF.

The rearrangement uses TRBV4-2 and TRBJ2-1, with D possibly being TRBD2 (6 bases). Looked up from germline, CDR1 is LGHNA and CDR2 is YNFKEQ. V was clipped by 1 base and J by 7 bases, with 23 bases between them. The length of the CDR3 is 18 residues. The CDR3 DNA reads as TGTGCCAGCAGCCAAGGGGGAGGTCATAATCTTAAAAGGAATGAGCAGTTCTTC. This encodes CASSQGGGHNLKRNEQFF.

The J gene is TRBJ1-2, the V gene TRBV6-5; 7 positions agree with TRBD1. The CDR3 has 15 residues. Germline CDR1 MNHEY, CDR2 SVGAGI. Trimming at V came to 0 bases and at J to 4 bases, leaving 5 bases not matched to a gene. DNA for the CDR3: TGTGCCAGCAGTTACTCGAGGGGGCTGGGCTATGGCTACACCTTC. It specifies CASSYSRGLGYGYTF.

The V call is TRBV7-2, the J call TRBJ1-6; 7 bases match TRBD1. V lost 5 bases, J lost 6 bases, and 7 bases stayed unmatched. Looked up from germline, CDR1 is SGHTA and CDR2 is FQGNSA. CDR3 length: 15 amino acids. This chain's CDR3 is CASSTTGIGNSPLHF. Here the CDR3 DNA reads TGTGCCAGCAGCACGACAGGGATTGGTAATTCACCCCTCCACTTT.

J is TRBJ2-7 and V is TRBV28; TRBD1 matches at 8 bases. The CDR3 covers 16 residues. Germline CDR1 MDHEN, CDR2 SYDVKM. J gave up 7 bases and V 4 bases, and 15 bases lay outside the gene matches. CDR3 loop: CASSSTIRDRGWEQYF. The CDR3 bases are TGTGCCAGCAGTTCAACCATTCGCGACAGGGGATGGGAGCAGTACTTC.

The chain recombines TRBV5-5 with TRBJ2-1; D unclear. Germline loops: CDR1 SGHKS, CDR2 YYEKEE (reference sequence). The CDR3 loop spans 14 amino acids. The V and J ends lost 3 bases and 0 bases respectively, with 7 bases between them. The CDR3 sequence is CASSSRSSYNEQFF. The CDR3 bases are TGTGCCAGCAGCTCTCGGAGCTCCTACAATGAGCAGTTCTTC.

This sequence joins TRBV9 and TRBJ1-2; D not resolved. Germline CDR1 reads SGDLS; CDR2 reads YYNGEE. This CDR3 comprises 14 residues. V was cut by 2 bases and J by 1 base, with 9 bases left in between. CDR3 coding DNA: TGTGCCAGCAGCGTCGCCCAGAATAACTATGGCTACACCTTC. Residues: CASSVAQNNYGYTF.

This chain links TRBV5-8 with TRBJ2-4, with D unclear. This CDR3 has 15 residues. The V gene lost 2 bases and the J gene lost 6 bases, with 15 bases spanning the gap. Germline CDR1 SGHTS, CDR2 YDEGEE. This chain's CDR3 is CASSFRGSRLNIQYF. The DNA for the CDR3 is TGTGCCAGCAGCTTTAGAGGCAGCAGACTAAACATTCAGTACTTC.

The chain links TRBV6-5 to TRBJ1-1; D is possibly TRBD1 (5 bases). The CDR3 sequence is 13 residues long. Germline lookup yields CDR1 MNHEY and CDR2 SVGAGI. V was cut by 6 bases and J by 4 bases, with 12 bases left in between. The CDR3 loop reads CASRYPGGTEAFF. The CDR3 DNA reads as TGTGCCAGCAGATACCCCGGGGGCACTGAAGCTTTCTTT.

CDR3: CASSDLGGANYGYTF. For the CDR3, the DNA is TGTGCCAGCAGTGATCTAGGGGGAGCTAACTATGGCTACACCTTC. The chain has TRBV6-2 or TRBV6-3 and TRBJ1-2; TRBD1 is a possible D gene (6 bases). The CDR3 is 15 residues long. Looked up from germline, CDR1 is MNHEY and CDR2 is SVGEGT. Deletions cut 5 bases from V and 0 bases from J, with 13 bases between.

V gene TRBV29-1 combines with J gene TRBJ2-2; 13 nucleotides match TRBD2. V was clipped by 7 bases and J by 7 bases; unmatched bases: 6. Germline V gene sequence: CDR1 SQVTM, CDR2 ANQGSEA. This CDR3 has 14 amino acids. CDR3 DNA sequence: TGCAGCGGAGGGACTAGCGGGGATCACGGGGAGCTGTTTTTT. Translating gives CSGGTSGDHGELFF.

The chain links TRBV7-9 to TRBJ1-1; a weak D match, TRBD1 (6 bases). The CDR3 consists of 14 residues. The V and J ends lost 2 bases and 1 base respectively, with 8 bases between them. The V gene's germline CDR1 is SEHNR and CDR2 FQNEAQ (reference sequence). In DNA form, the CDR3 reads TGTGCCAGCAGCTTAAAACAGGGGAACACTGAAGCTTTCTTT. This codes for CASSLKQGNTEAFF. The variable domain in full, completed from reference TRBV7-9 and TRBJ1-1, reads DTGVSQNPRHKITKRGQNVTFRCDPISEHNRLYWYRQTLGQGPEFLTYFQNEAQLEKSRLLSDRFSAERPKGSFSTLEIQRTEQGDSAMYLCASSLKQGNTEAFFGQGTRLTVV.

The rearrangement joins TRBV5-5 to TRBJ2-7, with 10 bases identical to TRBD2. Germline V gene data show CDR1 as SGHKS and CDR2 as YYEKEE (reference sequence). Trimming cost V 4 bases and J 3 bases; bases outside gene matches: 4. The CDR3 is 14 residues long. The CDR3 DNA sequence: TGTGCCAGCAGCCTTAGCGGGGGGTTCTACGAGCAGTACTTC. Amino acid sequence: CASSLSGGFYEQYF.